This T cell receptor (beta chain) is drawn from a study of identical twins. Study-wide results and limits: Beta out-of-frame twin sharing showed a weaker excess.

TCRdb re-analysed the 5' RACE reads in MiXCR, keeping a single row per CDR3 protein. The data hold 250,000 or so distinct CDR3 sequences, with about an eighth observed a single time. Germline-derived CDR1 and CDR2 are MDHEN and SYDVKM. Trimming at V came to 3 bases and at J to 6 bases, leaving 3 bases not matched to a gene. The CDR3 is 14 amino acids. This clonotype was recorded many times. Its specificity is not known. The same sample was also used in a study of yellow fever vaccine responses in identical twins.

This clonotype was sampled from a woman between 18 and 29 years old in good health. The sequencing input was memory (CD45RO+) T cells sorted from blood. This sequence joins TRBV28 and TRBJ2-4; 9 bases map to TRBD2. The CDR3 loop reads CASSFAGGTNIQYF. CDR3 in DNA: TGTGCCAGCAGTTTTGCGGGAGGGACAAACATTCAGTACTTC.